Listed here is a single T cell receptor (beta chain). Authors' data handling: Amplification of reference gene primers provided the estimated nucleated cell counts. The protocol was immunoSEQ multiplex PCR, while the TCRdb copy is restricted to in-frame clones and leaves out a portion. V and J calls and clone size are as listed in that table; D and trimming were resolved from the DNA. The data contain some 340,000 clones, 80% to 90% of them singletons. The CDR3 totals 14 residues. Germline V gene data show CDR1 as LGHDT and CDR2 as YNNKEL (reference sequence). The ends were cut back, 0 bases at V and 8 bases at J, with 13 bases in the middle. This sample was included in a study of blood T cell repertoires in COVID-19. Looking at the study overall: Specimens from acute and convalescent COVID-19 originated in the United States, Italy and Spain.

Participant reports of clinical history set cohort assignment. The clonotype was recovered from a woman aged 25 to 39 who had recovered from COVID-19. Material: PBMCs or T cells enriched from blood (not recorded which). The chain joins TRBV3-1 (or the pseudogene TRBV3-2) to TRBJ1-2, with no clear D. The CDR3 DNA sequence: TGTGCCAGCAGCCAAGATTCTCTTGCTGGCGGCTACACCTTC. Protein sequence: CASSQDSLAGGYTF.